This entry lists 5 T cell receptor beta chains sequenced from one sample in a study of type 1 regulatory T cells. MiXCR, applied by TCRdb to the reads, yields one record per CDR3 protein. This sample carries tens of thousands of distinct CDR3 sequences, around 49% of them seen once, and the ten largest clones take about 2%. Their recognized antigens are unknown. Material: cultured non-Tr1 T cells, either the whole culture or a sorted T cell fraction (not recorded which). All receptors derive from a human donor in good health.

This clonotype has more than one count but fewer than ten. The J gene is TRBJ2-3, the V gene TRBV20-1, with no clear D. The germline V and J ends were trimmed by 4 bases and 2 bases, with 10 bases remaining between them. The length of the CDR3 is 13 residues. The germline CDR1 and CDR2 sequences are DFQATT and SNEGSKA (reference sequence). CDR3 amino acids: CSAIAPHTDTQYF. CDR3 DNA sequence: TGCAGTGCTATAGCTCCACACACAGATACGCAGTATTTT.

The gene calls are TRBV18 and TRBJ2-5; 10 bases are shared with TRBD2. The junction had 6 bases not matched to a gene; V was cut back by 4 bases and J by 1 base. Germline values: CDR1 KGHSH, CDR2 LQKENI. The CDR3 has 16 residues. CDR3 in DNA: TGTGCCAGCTCACGTCGGACTAGCGGAAGCCAAGAGACCCAGTACTTC. This encodes CASSRRTSGSQETQYF.

The genes are TRBV5-1 and TRBJ1-4, with D possibly being TRBD1 (5 bases). This CDR3 has 16 residues. The V and J ends lost 1 base and 6 bases respectively, with 16 bases between them. Per the germline V gene, CDR1 is SGHRS and CDR2 is YFSETQ. This CDR3 reads CASSLTSGIMDEKLFF. The CDR3 nucleotides read TGCGCCAGCAGCTTGACTTCAGGGATCATGGATGAAAAACTGTTTTTT.

The chain carries TRBV2 and TRBJ2-1; TRBD2 aligns across 8 bases. The germline CDR1 and CDR2 sequences are SNHLY and FYNNEI. The V gene end was trimmed by 8 bases and the J gene end by 8 bases; junction bases not matched to a gene: 8. This CDR3 has 13 amino acids. The DNA of the CDR3 is TGTGCCAGCCGCGACGGGGGGGTATATGAGCAGTTCTTC. Translated: CASRDGGVYEQFF.

The chain employs TRBV3-1 and TRBJ2-7; 11 bases are shared with TRBD1. Germline CDR1 LGHDT, CDR2 YNNKEL (reference sequence). Germline trimming cut 4 bases from V and 6 bases from J; bases unmatched to any gene: 8. The CDR3 loop spans 15 amino acids. The CDR3 sequence is CASSLRTGGLGEQYF. The CDR3 region has the DNA TGTGCCAGCAGCCTACGGACAGGGGGCCTAGGCGAGCAGTACTTC.